The T cell receptor beta chain described here comes from a study of blood T cell repertoires in COVID-19. Background on the study: The cDNA or gDNA used as material had been derived from T cells, B-cell-depleted T cells, or PBMCs.

Assay used: immunoSEQ multiplex PCR; TCRdb lists only in-frame clones, some missing. The sample consists of around 130,000 clones, about 86% of them appearing once. CDR1 and CDR2 from the germline V gene are MGHRA and YSYEKL. The CDR3 is 15 amino acids. The V end was cut by 0 bases, the J end by 3 bases, with 9 bases between. The chain joins TRBV4-1 to TRBJ1-3, with no clear D. The sample consisted of peripheral blood. The receptor's source is a woman aged 50 to 60 with acute or convalescent COVID-19. CDR3 loop: CASSQDSVLGNTIYF. The CDR3 DNA reads as TGCGCCAGCAGCCAAGATTCAGTCCTTGGAAACACCATATATTTT.